This paragraph covers one TCR beta chain sequence. This entry belongs to a study of immune cell composition in non-small cell lung cancer. Generated by immunoSEQ multiplex PCR, the TCRdb table keeps only in-frame clones and is missing some. The data show 2,000 to 3,000 clones, almost 75% seen once. CDR1 and CDR2 (germline): SQVTM, ANQGSEA. The V gene end was trimmed by 4 bases and the J gene end by 6 bases; junction bases not matched to a gene: 11. There are 15 residues in the CDR3. The sample also formed part of further work on CD4 T cells in lung cancer.

The sequence was obtained from a human donor with non-small cell lung cancer. The V call is TRBV29-1, the J call TRBJ2-5, with 10 bases fitting TRBD1. The sample comprised lung tumor tissue. CDR3 sequence (DNA): TGCAGCGTTGGGGGACAGGGGTCCGGTTTAAAGACCCAGTACTTC. Translating it yields CSVGGQGSGLKTQYF.